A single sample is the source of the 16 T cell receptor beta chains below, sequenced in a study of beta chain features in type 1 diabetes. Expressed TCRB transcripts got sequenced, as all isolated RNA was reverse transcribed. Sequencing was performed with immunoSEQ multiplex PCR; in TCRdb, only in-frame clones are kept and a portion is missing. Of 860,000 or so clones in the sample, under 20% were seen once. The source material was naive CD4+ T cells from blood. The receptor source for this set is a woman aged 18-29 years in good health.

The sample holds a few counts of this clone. CDR3 nucleotides: TGTGCCAGCAGCTGGGCCACGACTAGCGGGAGGGCCACGGATACGCAGTATTTT. As protein: CASSWATTSGRATDTQYF. The gene calls are TRBV7-9 and TRBJ2-3; 14 bases map to TRBD2. Germline loops: CDR1 SEHNR, CDR2 FQNEAQ (reference sequence). This CDR3 is built from 18 residues. V was clipped by 4 bases and J by 6 bases; unmatched bases: 12.

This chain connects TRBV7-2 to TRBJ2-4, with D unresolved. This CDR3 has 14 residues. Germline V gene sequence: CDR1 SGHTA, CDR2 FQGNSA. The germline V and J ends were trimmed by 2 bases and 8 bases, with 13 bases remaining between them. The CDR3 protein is CASSLRTHRDIQYF. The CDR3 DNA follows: TGTGCCAGCAGCTTACGCACCCATAGGGACATTCAGTACTTC.

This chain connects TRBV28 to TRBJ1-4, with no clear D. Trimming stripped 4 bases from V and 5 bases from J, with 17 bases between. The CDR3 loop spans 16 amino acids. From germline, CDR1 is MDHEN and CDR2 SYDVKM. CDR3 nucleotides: TGTGCCAGCAGTTCCCAACACAGTTGGCCGAATGAAAAACTGTTTTTT. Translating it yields CASSSQHSWPNEKLFF. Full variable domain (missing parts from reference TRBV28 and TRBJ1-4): DVKVTQSSRYLVKRTGEKVFLECVQDMDHENMFWYRQDPGLGLRLIYFSYDVKMKEKGDIPEGYSVSREKKERFSLILESASTNQTSMYLCASSSQHSWPNEKLFFGSGTQLSVL.

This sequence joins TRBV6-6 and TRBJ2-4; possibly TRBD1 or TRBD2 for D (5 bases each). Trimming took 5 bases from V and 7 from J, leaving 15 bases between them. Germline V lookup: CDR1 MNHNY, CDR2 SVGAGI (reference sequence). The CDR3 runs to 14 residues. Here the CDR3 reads CASSQGRLGNIQYF. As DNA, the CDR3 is TGTGCCAGCAGTCAGGGACGGCTGGGGAACATTCAGTACTTC.

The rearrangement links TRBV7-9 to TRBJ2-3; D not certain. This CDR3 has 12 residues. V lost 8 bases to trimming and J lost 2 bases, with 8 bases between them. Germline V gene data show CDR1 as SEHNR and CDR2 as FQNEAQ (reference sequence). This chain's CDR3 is CASQRDTDTQYF. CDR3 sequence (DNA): TGTGCCAGCCAAAGGGACACAGATACGCAGTATTTT.

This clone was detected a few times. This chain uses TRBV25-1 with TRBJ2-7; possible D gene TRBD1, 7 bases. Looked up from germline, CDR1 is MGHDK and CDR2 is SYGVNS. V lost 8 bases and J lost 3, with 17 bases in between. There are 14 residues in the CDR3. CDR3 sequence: CASAPGGSSYEQYF. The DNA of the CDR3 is TGTGCCAGCGCTCCAGGGGGGAGTAGCTACGAGCAGTACTTC.

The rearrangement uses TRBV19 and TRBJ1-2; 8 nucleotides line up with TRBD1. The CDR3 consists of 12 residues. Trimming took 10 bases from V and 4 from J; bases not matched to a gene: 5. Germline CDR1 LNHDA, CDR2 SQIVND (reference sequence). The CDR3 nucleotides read TGTGCCACCCGGGACAGGAGCTATGGCTACACCTTC. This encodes CATRDRSYGYTF.

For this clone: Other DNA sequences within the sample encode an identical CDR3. The CDR3 bases are TGTGCCAGCAGCTTGAGGGGCTATGGCTACACCTTC. Its translation: CASSLRGYGYTF. This sequence joins TRBV5-6 and TRBJ1-2, with D possibly matching TRBD1 (5 bases). Trimming removed 1 base from V and 4 bases from J, with 5 bases in between. This CDR3 comprises 12 residues. Germline-derived CDR1 and CDR2 are SGHDT and YYEEEE.

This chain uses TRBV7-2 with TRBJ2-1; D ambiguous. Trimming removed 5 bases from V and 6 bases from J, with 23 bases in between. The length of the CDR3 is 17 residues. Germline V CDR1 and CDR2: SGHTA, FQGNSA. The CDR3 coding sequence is TGTGCCAGCAGCGCACGCCAGCCTTCGACCCGCACCAATGAGCAGTTCTTC. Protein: CASSARQPSTRTNEQFF.

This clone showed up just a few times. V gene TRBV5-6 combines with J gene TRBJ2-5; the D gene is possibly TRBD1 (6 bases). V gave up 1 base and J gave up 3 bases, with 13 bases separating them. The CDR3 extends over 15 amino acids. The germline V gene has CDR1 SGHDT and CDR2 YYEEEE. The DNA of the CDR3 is TGTGCCAGCAGCTTGTTCGGCCAGGGGAAAGAGACCCAGTACTTC. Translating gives CASSLFGQGKETQYF. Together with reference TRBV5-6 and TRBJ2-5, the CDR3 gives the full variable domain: DAGVTQSPTHLIKTRGQQVTLRCSPKSGHDTVSWYQQALGQGPQFIFQYYEEEERQRGNFPDRFSGHQFPNYSSELNVNALLLGDSALYLCASSLFGQGKETQYFGPGTRLLVL.

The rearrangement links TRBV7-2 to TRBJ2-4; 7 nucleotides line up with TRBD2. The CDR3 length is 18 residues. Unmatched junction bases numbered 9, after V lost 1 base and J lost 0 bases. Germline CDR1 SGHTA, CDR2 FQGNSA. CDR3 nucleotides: TGTGCCAGCAGCTTAGTGCCTAGCGGTCTCCTAGCCAAAAACATTCAGTACTTC. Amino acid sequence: CASSLVPSGLLAKNIQYF. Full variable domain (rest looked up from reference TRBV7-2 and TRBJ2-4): GAGVSQSPSNKVTEKGKDVELRCDPISGHTALYWYRQSLGQGLEFLIYFQGNSAPDKSGLPSDRFSAERTGGSVSTLTIQRTQQEDSAVYLCASSLVPSGLLAKNIQYFGAGTRLSVL.

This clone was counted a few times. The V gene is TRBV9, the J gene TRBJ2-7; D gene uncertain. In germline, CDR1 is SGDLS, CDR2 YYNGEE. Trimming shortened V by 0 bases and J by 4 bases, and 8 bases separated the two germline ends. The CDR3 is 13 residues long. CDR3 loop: CASSVGAEYEQYF. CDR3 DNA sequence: TGTGCCAGCAGCGTAGGGGCGGAATACGAGCAGTACTTC.

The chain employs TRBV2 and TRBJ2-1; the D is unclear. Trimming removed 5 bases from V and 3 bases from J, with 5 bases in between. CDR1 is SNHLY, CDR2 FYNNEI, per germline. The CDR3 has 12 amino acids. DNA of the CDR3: TGTGCCAGCAGTTTATACTACAATGAGCAGTTCTTC. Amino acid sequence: CASSLYYNEQFF.

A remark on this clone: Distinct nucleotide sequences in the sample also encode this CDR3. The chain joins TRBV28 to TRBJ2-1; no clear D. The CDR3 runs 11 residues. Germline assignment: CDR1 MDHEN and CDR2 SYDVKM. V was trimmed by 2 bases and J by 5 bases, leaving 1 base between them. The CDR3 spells CASSLNNEQFF. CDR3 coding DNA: TGTGCCAGCAGTTTAAACAATGAGCAGTTCTTC. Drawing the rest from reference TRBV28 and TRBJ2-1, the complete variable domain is DVKVTQSSRYLVKRTGEKVFLECVQDMDHENMFWYRQDPGLGLRLIYFSYDVKMKEKGDIPEGYSVSREKKERFSLILESASTNQTSMYLCASSLNNEQFFGPGTRLTVL.

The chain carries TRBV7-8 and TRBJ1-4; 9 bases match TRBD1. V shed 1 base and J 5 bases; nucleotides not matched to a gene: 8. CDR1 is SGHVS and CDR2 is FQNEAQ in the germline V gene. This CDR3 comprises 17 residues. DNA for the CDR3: TGTGCCAGCAGCTTAGGTCCGGGACAGGGTACAAATGAAAAACTGTTTTTT. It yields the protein CASSLGPGQGTNEKLFF.

The DNA of the CDR3 is TGCAGCGTTGAAGAAGGGGTCGGCTACACCTTC. Translation: CSVEEGVGYTF. The chain has TRBV29-1 and TRBJ1-2, with D possibly TRBD1 on 5 matching bases. V gave up 0 bases and J gave up 8 bases, with 7 bases separating them. The CDR3 extends over 11 amino acids. Germline CDR1 reads SQVTM; CDR2 reads ANQGSEA.